The 19 T cell receptor beta chains in this list originate from one sample, sequenced in a study of cytomegalovirus exposure and HLA in healthy donors. The PCR was carried out with 60 Vbeta primers and 13 Jbeta primers. Clones were read by immunoSEQ multiplex PCR, and TCRdb kept only the in-frame ones, dropping some. The sample lists fewer than 120,000 clones, 65% to 80% occurring once. Material: PBMCs. The receptors derive from a woman aged 55-70 years in good health and CMV-seropositive.

V and J are TRBV11-3 and TRBJ1-3; D not certain. The germline V and J ends were trimmed by 5 bases and 9 bases, with 14 bases remaining between them. The CDR3 consists of 13 residues. CDR1 and CDR2 (germline): SGHNT, YENEEA. The CDR3 nucleotides are TGTGCCAGCAGCCTAGGCGTTCGGGGCACCATATATTTT. Protein product: CASSLGVRGTIYF.

This clone is labeled as medium-sized (0.01 to 0.1%). The chain combines TRBV6-5 with TRBJ2-7, with 13 bases aligning to TRBD2. The V gene end was trimmed by 5 bases and the J gene end by 4 bases; junction bases not matched to a gene: 2. The CDR3 runs to 14 residues. From germline, CDR1 is MNHEY and CDR2 SVGAGI. The CDR3 bases are TGTGCCAGCAGTCCGACTAGCGGGAGGTACGAGCAGTACTTC. Translation gives CASSPTSGRYEQYF.

As for this clone: Relative to the germline gene, one junction end is altered; a read error may explain this. The chain joins TRBV7-9 to TRBJ2-7; D gene uncertain. Germline CDR1 reads SEHNR; CDR2 reads FQNEAQ (reference sequence). This CDR3 has 12 amino acids. CDR3 amino acids: CSSSFSSYEQYF. The CDR3 DNA follows: TGTTCCAGCAGCTTCAGCTCCTACGAGCAGTACTTC.

This chain joins TRBV2 and TRBJ2-4, with 10 bases matching TRBD2. CDR1 and CDR2 (germline): SNHLY, FYNNEI. V was clipped by 4 bases and J by 7 bases; unmatched bases: 7. This CDR3 is 15 amino acids long. The CDR3 is CASSGASGSLNIQYF. In nucleotides, the CDR3 is TGTGCCAGCAGTGGGGCTAGCGGGAGTCTGAACATTCAGTACTTC.

This chain connects TRBV27 to TRBJ1-2, with TRBD1 as a possible D gene (6 bases). Per germline, CDR1 MNHEY and CDR2 SMNVEV (reference sequence). This CDR3 contains 14 residues. Between the trimmed V and J ends, which lost 4 bases and 2 bases, there was a span of 11 bases. This CDR3 reads CASSSQGLNYGYTF. The DNA of the CDR3 is TGTGCCAGCAGTTCACAGGGATTGAACTATGGCTACACCTTC.

This clone was seen once. The J gene is TRBJ2-1, the V gene TRBV18; 7 positions agree with TRBD1. The CDR3 length is 16 residues. The V gene end was trimmed by 3 bases and the J gene end by 3 bases; junction bases not matched to a gene: 8. Germline V gene sequence: CDR1 KGHSH, CDR2 LQKENI. CDR3 loop: CASSPLTGSNYNEQFF. Written as DNA, the CDR3 is TGTGCCAGCTCACCTCTGACAGGGAGTAACTACAATGAGCAGTTCTTC. Full variable domain (rest looked up from reference TRBV18 and TRBJ2-1): NAGVMQNPRHLVRRRGQEARLRCSPMKGHSHVYWYRQLPEEGLKFMVYLQKENIIDESGMPKERFSAEFPKEGPSILRIQQVVRGDSAAYFCASSPLTGSNYNEQFFGPGTRLTVL.

V is TRBV5-1 and J is TRBJ1-2, with 7 bases identical to TRBD1. The CDR3 totals 16 residues. Trimming cost V 3 bases and J 1 base; bases outside gene matches: 9. Germline CDR1 reads SGHRS; CDR2 reads YFSETQ. This CDR3 reads CASSWTTGVVNYGYTF. CDR3 sequence (DNA): TGCGCCAGCAGCTGGACTACAGGGGTGGTTAACTATGGCTACACCTTC. Full variable domain (rest looked up from reference TRBV5-1 and TRBJ1-2): KAGVTQTPRYLIKTRGQQVTLSCSPISGHRSVSWYQQTPGQGLQFLFEYFSETQRNKGNFPGRFSGRQFSNSRSEMNVSTLELGDSALYLCASSWTTGVVNYGYTFGSGTRLTVV.

This clone was detected a few times. V gene TRBV9 combines with J gene TRBJ2-7; 7 bases fit TRBD1. Germline lookup yields CDR1 SGDLS and CDR2 YYNGEE. This CDR3 is built from 13 residues. V was clipped by 3 bases and J by 3 bases; unmatched bases: 3. CDR3 coding DNA: TGTGCCAGCAGCGAGGGGGACAGCTACGAGCAGTACTTC. The encoded protein is CASSEGDSYEQYF. The full variable domain, with the rest looked up from reference TRBV9 and TRBJ2-7, is DSGVTQTPKHLITATGQRVTLRCSPRSGDLSVYWYQQSLDQGLQFLIQYYNGEERAKGNILERFSAQQFPDLHSELNLSSLELGDSALYFCASSEGDSYEQYFGPGTRLTVT.

In nucleotides, the CDR3 is TGTGCCAGTACCCATAGGGACAGACCTTATCAGCCCCAGCATTTT. Translating gives CASTHRDRPYQPQHF. The V call is TRBV19, the J call TRBJ1-5, with 7 bases that match TRBD1. The CDR3 covers 15 residues. Unmatched junction bases numbered 11, after V lost 7 bases and J lost 5 bases. Germline V lookup: CDR1 LNHDA, CDR2 SQIVND (reference sequence).

The chain employs TRBV30 and TRBJ2-5; 8 positions match TRBD2. This CDR3 region has 15 residues. The germline CDR1 and CDR2 sequences are GTSNPN and SVGIG (reference sequence). V shed 1 base and J 1 base; nucleotides not matched to a gene: 5. The CDR3 protein is CAWSGPGGFQETQYF. DNA of the CDR3: TGTGCCTGGAGTGGCCCGGGAGGGTTCCAAGAGACCCAGTACTTC.

The chain has TRBV23-1 and TRBJ1-5; unclear D gene. TRBV23-1 is flagged as an ORF with uncertain function. This CDR3 region has 15 residues. Trimming pared 0 bases from V and 4 bases from J, leaving 10 bases between. This chain's CDR3 is CASSQSGEMNQPQHF. DNA for the CDR3: TGCGCCAGCAGTCAATCGGGAGAGATGAATCAGCCCCAGCATTTT.

The CDR3 reads CASSLSSAGETQYF. DNA of the CDR3: TGCGCCAGCAGCTTGAGTAGCGCCGGGGAGACCCAGTACTTC. The chain employs TRBV5-1 and TRBJ2-5; maybe TRBD2 (5 bases). With 1 base removed from V and 5 bases from J, the gap between germline ends came to 12 bases. Germline loops: CDR1 SGHRS, CDR2 YFSETQ. CDR3 size: 14 residues.

This chain connects TRBV2 to TRBJ2-7; 10 positions match TRBD1. This CDR3 has 15 residues. Germline V gene data show CDR1 as SNHLY and CDR2 as FYNNEI. V shed 7 bases, J shed 6 bases, and the junction held 12 bases outside the gene matches. CDR3 DNA sequence: TGTGCCAGCAAGGACAGGGGGGTCCCTATCGGCGAGCAGTACTTC. It is translated as CASKDRGVPIGEQYF.

The rearrangement uses TRBV5-1 and TRBJ2-1; TRBD1 agrees at 7 bases. V shed 2 bases, J shed 6 bases, and the junction held 5 bases outside the gene matches. The CDR3 has 14 residues. Germline V CDR1 and CDR2: SGHRS, YFSETQ. The CDR3: CASSFIQGINEQFF. The DNA for the CDR3 is TGCGCCAGCAGCTTCATACAGGGGATCAATGAGCAGTTCTTC.

This clone was counted between two and nine times. The chain is built from TRBV5-6 and TRBJ2-5, with 12 bases lining up with TRBD2. CDR3 size: 15 residues. J lost 5 bases, V lost 0 bases, and 2 bases had no gene match. Germline V gene sequence: CDR1 SGHDT, CDR2 YYEEEE. CDR3 DNA: TGTGCCAGCAGCTTGGGCCTAGCGGGAGGGGAGACCCAGTACTTC. This translates into CASSLGLAGGETQYF. Using reference TRBV5-6 and TRBJ2-5 for the parts outside the CDR3, the full variable domain is DAGVTQSPTHLIKTRGQQVTLRCSPKSGHDTVSWYQQALGQGPQFIFQYYEEEERQRGNFPDRFSGHQFPNYSSELNVNALLLGDSALYLCASSLGLAGGETQYFGPGTRLLVL.

This chain links TRBV9 with TRBJ1-1, with 7 bases matching TRBD1. With 0 bases clipped from V and 3 bases from J, the junction kept 8 bases outside the gene matches. The CDR3 runs to 16 residues. The V gene's germline CDR1 is SGDLS and CDR2 YYNGEE. The CDR3 DNA reads TGTGCCAGCAGCGTAGGGTGGGGCAGGGGGGACACTGAAGCTTTCTTT. This encodes CASSVGWGRGDTEAFF.

This chain uses TRBV27 with TRBJ2-7; TRBD1 agrees at 9 bases. CDR1 is MNHEY, CDR2 SMNVEV, per germline (reference sequence). The CDR3 has 14 amino acids. Trimming removed 2 bases from V and 2 bases from J; junction bases left unmatched: 1. The CDR3 coding sequence is TGTGCCAGCAGTTTAGGGACAGGGCCCTACGAGCAGTACTTC. Its protein is CASSLGTGPYEQYF.

The chain joins TRBV6-6 to TRBJ1-2; D remains ambiguous. V gave up 4 bases and J gave up 8 bases, with 8 bases separating them. Per germline, CDR1 MNHNY and CDR2 SVGAGI (reference sequence). This CDR3 has 11 residues. The CDR3 DNA sequence: TGTGCCAGCAGTTTAGTTATGGGCTACACCTTC. Translation: CASSLVMGYTF.

The rearrangement uses TRBV28 and TRBJ1-5; 8 nucleotides match TRBD1. In germline, CDR1 is MDHEN, CDR2 SYDVKM. The V and J ends lost 2 bases and 7 bases, in that order; junction bases with no gene match: 7. The length of the CDR3 is 15 residues. CDR3 nucleotide sequence: TGTGCCAGCAGTTTAGTGGGACAGGTTCGCCAGCCCCAGCATTTT. It is translated as CASSLVGQVRQPQHF.